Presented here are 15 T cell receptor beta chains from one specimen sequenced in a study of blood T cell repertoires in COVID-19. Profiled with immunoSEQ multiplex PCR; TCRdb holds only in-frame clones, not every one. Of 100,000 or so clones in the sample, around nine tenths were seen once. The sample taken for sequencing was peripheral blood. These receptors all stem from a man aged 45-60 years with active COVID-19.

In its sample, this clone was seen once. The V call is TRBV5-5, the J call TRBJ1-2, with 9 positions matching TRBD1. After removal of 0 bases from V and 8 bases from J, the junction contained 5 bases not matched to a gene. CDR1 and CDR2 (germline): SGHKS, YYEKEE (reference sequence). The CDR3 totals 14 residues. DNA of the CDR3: TGTGCCAGCAGCTTGGGGGACAGGGATTTCGGCTACACCTTC. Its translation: CASSLGDRDFGYTF. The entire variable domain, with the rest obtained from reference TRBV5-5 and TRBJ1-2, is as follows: DAGVTQSPTHLIKTRGQQVTLRCSPISGHKSVSWYQQVLGQGPQFIFQYYEKEERGRGNFPDRFSARQFPNYSSELNVNALLLGDSALYLCASSLGDRDFGYTFGSGTRLTVV.

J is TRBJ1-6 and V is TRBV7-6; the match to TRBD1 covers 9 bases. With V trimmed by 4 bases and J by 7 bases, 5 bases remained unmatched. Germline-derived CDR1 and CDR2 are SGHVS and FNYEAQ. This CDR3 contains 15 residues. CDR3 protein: CASSSSTGGNSPLHF. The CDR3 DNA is TGTGCCAGCAGCTCATCGACAGGGGGGAATTCACCCCTCCACTTT. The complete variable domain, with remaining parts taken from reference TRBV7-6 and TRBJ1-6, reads GAGVSQSPRYKVTKRGQDVALRCDPISGHVSLYWYRQALGQGPEFLTYFNYEAQQDKSGLPNDRFSAERPEGSISTLTIQRTEQRDSAMYRCASSSSTGGNSPLHFGNGTRLTVT.

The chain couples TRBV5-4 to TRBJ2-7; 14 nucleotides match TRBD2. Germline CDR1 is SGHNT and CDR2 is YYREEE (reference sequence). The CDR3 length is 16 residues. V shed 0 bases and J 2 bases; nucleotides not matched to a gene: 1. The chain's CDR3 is CASSLGGLAGAYEQYF. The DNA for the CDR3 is TGTGCCAGCAGCTTGGGGGGACTAGCGGGGGCCTACGAGCAGTACTTC.

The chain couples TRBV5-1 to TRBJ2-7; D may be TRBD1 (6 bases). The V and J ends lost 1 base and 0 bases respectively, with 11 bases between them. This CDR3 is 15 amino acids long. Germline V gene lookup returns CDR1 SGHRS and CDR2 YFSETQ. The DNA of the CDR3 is TGCGCCAGCAGCTTGCGGACAGACACCTCCTACGAGCAGTACTTC. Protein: CASSLRTDTSYEQYF.

The CDR3 sequence is CASSPSTVVPYEQYF. CDR3 DNA sequence: TGTGCCAGCAGTCCTTCTACAGTGGTTCCCTACGAGCAGTACTTC. The chain has TRBV7-2 and TRBJ2-7; unclear D gene. The germline V gene encodes CDR1 SGHTA and CDR2 FQGNSA. The CDR3 runs to 15 residues. Trimming left V 6 bases short and J 2 bases short, with 17 bases between.

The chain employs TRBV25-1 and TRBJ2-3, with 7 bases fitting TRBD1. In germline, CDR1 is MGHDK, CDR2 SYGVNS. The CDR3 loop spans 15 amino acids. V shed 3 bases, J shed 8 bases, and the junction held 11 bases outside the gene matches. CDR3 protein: CASSDTGAGSGTQYF. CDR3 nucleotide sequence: TGTGCCAGCAGTGACACAGGGGCTGGCTCAGGTACGCAGTATTTT. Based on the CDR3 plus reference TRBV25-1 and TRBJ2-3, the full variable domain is EADIYQTPRYLVIGTGKKITLECSQTMGHDKMYWYQQDPGMELHLIHYSYGVNSTEKGDLSSESTVSRIRTEHFPLTLESARPSHTSQYLCASSDTGAGSGTQYFGPGTRLTVL.

The CDR3 sequence is CASSLGHEQYF. The CDR3 bases are TGTGCCAGCAGCTTGGGGCACGAGCAGTACTTC. V is TRBV5-4 and J is TRBJ2-7; D is uncertain. This CDR3 is built from 11 residues. The ends were cut back, 0 bases at V and 5 bases at J, with 3 bases in the middle. CDR1 is SGHNT and CDR2 is YYREEE in the germline V gene (reference sequence).

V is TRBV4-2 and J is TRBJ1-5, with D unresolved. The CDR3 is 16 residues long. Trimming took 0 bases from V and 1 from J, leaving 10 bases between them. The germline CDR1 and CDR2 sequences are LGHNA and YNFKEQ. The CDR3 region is CASSQDSGWSNQPQHF. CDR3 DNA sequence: TGTGCCAGCAGCCAAGATTCGGGGTGGAGCAATCAGCCCCAGCATTTT.

CDR3 protein: CASTLPGGEKLFF. CDR3 in DNA: TGTGCCAGCACCCTACCCGGCGGTGAAAAACTGTTTTTT. This chain links TRBV9 with TRBJ1-4; D call uncertain. V was pared by 6 bases and J by 7 bases, with 13 bases between. This CDR3 has 13 amino acids. Germline values: CDR1 SGDLS, CDR2 YYNGEE.

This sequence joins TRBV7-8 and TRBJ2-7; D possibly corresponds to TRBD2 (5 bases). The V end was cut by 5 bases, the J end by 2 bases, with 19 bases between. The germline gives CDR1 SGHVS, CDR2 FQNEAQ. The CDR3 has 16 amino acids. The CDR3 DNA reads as TGTGCCAGCAGCCCCCCTTTAAGGGAGTCGCCCTACGAGCAGTACTTC. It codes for CASSPPLRESPYEQYF.

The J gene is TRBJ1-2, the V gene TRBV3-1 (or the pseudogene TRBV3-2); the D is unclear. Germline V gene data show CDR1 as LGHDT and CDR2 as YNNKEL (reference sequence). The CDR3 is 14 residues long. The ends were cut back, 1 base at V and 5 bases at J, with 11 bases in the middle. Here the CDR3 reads CASSQGQALYGYTF. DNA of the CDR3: TGTGCCAGCAGCCAAGGGCAGGCCCTATATGGCTACACCTTC.

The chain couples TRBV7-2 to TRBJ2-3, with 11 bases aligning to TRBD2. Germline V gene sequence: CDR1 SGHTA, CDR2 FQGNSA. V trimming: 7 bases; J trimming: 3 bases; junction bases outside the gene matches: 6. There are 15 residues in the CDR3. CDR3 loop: CASNLLAGDTDTQYF. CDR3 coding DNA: TGTGCCAGCAACCTACTAGCGGGGGATACAGATACGCAGTATTTT.

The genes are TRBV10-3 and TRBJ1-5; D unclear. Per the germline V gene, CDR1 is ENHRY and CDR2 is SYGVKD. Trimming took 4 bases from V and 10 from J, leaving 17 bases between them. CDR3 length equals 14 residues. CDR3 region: CAISVGGKGEPQHF. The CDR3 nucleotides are TGTGCCATCAGTGTAGGAGGGAAGGGTGAACCCCAGCATTTT.

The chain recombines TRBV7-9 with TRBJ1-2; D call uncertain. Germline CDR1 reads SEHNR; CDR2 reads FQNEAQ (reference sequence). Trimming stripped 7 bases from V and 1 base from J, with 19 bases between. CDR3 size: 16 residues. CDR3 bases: TGTGCCAGCAACCTAGCGGACGGACTATTTAACTATGGCTACACCTTC. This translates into CASNLADGLFNYGYTF.

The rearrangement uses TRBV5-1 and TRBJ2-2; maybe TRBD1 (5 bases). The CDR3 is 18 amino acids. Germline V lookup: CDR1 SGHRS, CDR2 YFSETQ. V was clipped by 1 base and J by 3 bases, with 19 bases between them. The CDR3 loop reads CASSLFGVAKGDTGELFF. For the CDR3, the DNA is TGCGCCAGCAGCTTGTTCGGCGTGGCAAAAGGGGACACCGGGGAGCTGTTTTTT. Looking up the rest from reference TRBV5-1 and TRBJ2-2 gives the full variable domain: KAGVTQTPRYLIKTRGQQVTLSCSPISGHRSVSWYQQTPGQGLQFLFEYFSETQRNKGNFPGRFSGRQFSNSRSEMNVSTLELGDSALYLCASSLFGVAKGDTGELFFGEGSRLTVL.